Listed below are T cell receptor beta chains from one sample, sequenced in a study of blood T cell repertoires in COVID-19. Sequencing was performed with immunoSEQ multiplex PCR; in TCRdb, only in-frame clones are kept and a portion is missing. There are some 400,000 clones in the sample; about 90% occur only once, and 1.5% to 2% lies in the top ten. Sequencing was carried out using PBMCs or T cells enriched from blood (not recorded which). These receptors were collected from a woman aged 25 to 39 who had recovered from COVID-19. CDR3s leave out the opening cysteine and the closing phenylalanine or tryptophan.

J gene | V gene | CDR3 protein
TRBJ1-5 | TRBV18 | ASSRDRVNQPQH
TRBJ2-1 | TRBV7-2 | ASSLVRGRRSYNEQF
TRBJ1-5 | TRBV6-1 | ASSDIVRQPQH
TRBJ1-2 | TRBV5-1 | ASSLRPNRGQGYGYT
TRBJ2-2 | TRBV29-1 | SVQDRGPGELF
TRBJ1-5 | TRBV12-3/TRBV12-4 | ASSSTVNQPQH
TRBJ1-1 | TRBV28 | ASSSPGGAGNTEAF
TRBJ2-7 | TRBV5-5 | ASSLQKWGPNYEQY
TRBJ1-2 | TRBV25-1 | ASSEFEGVRGYT
TRBJ1-5 | TRBV19 | ASSWRQGLNQPQH
TRBJ2-7 | TRBV24-1 | ATRLSGLKRGSYEQY
TRBJ2-3 | TRBV11-2 | ASSLGTGYTDTQY
TRBJ2-1 | TRBV5-1 | ASSLAGTSGSMDNEQF